The rows below give T cell receptor beta chains drawn from one sample of a study of blood T cell repertoires in COVID-19. Clones were sequenced by immunoSEQ multiplex PCR, and TCRdb holds only the in-frame ones, with some missing. Seen here are approximately 290,000 clones, about 93% observed once, and the top ten hold 1% to 1.3%. The sequenced sample consisted of PBMCs or T cells enriched from blood (not recorded which). All receptors come from a woman aged 25 to 39 who had recovered from COVID-19. CDR3s include the opening cysteine and the closing phenylalanine or tryptophan. The D gene is left open where the match is weak. Clone size is not always given. Where it is, it says once, few, many or a class for expanded clones.

j_gene,abundance,v_gene,d_gene,CDR3aa,CDR3nt
TRBJ2-3,NA,TRBV10-3,TRBD2,CAISERREADTQYF,TGTGCCATCAGTGAAAGGCGGGAGGCAGATACGCAGTATTTT
TRBJ2-7,NA,TRBV5-8,TRBD2,CASSIGTSGFYEQYF,TGTGCCAGCAGCATTGGGACTAGCGGGTTCTACGAGCAGTACTTC
TRBJ1-5,NA,TRBV25-1,TRBD1,CASSATDRGHQPQHF,TGTGCCAGCAGTGCCACCGACAGGGGGCATCAGCCCCAGCATTTT
TRBJ2-5,NA,TRBV7-6,NA,CASSLMSREETQYF,TGTGCCAGCAGCTTAATGTCCAGGGAAGAGACCCAGTACTTC
TRBJ2-5,NA,TRBV6-5,TRBD2,CASSYSLAGGETQYF,TGTGCCAGCAGTTACTCCCTAGCGGGAGGTGAGACCCAGTACTTC
TRBJ2-1,NA,TRBV19,TRBD2,CASSIDRLAGGGEQFF,TGTGCCAGTAGTATAGATCGACTAGCGGGAGGGGGGGAGCAGTTCTTC
TRBJ2-7,NA,TRBV6-5,NA,CASSSPSTPSYEQYF,TGTGCCAGCAGTTCCCCATCGACACCCTCCTACGAGCAGTACTTC
TRBJ2-4,NA,TRBV11-2,NA,CASSPMATVLVNIQYF,TGTGCCAGCAGCCCGATGGCGACAGTTTTAGTGAACATTCAGTACTTC
TRBJ1-5,NA,TRBV11-2,NA,CASSLDSSNQPQHF,TGTGCCAGCAGCTTGGACAGTAGCAATCAGCCCCAGCATTTT
TRBJ2-1,once,TRBV24-1,NA,CATSDSNSNEQFF,TGTGCCACCAGTGACTCAAACTCCAATGAGCAGTTCTTC
TRBJ2-2,few,TRBV27,TRBD1,CASSSWAGTGGTGELFF,TGTGCCAGCAGTTCATGGGCCGGGACAGGGGGCACCGGGGAGCTGTTTTTT
TRBJ1-1,NA,TRBV4-3,NA,CASSQDLRGSRTEAFF,TGCGCCAGCAGCCAAGATCTCCGAGGGAGTCGGACTGAAGCTTTCTTT